Listed below are T cell receptor beta chains from one sample, sequenced in a study of memory CD4+ T cells and cytomegalovirus serostatus. Profiled with immunoSEQ multiplex PCR; TCRdb holds only in-frame clones, not every one. The data contain 85,000 to 100,000 clones, approximately 80% of them singletons. The sequenced material came from memory CD4+ T cells from blood. The receptors stem from an adult in good health and CMV-seropositive. Each CDR3 is given with its conserved first and last residue. The D gene is left open where the match is weak. The size field is filled for only some rows; it gives once, few, many or a size class.

cdr3_nt,cdr3_aa,clone_size,j_call,d_call,v_call
TGTGCCAGTCGTTTCGGCGGGGGAAGAAACATTCAGTACTTC,CASRFGGGRNIQYF,.,TRBJ2-4,TRBD2,TRBV19
TGCAGCGTTGAAGAAGCGGGGGCGCAGCAGTTCTTC,CSVEEAGAQQFF,.,TRBJ2-1,TRBD2,TRBV29-1
TGTGCCAGCAGTTTAAGGTGGGGAAGAGGCTACGAGCAGTACTTC,CASSLRWGRGYEQYF,.,TRBJ2-7,.,TRBV28
TGCGCCAGTGAGCGGGAGGCGAACACCGGGGAGCTGTTTTTT,CASEREANTGELFF,medium-sized,TRBJ2-2,TRBD2,TRBV5-1
TGTGCCAGTAGTCAGATTCCGGGGACTGAAGCTTTCTTT,CASSQIPGTEAFF,few,TRBJ1-1,.,TRBV19
TGTGCCAGCAGCACCCAGGCGAACACTGAAGCTTTCTTT,CASSTQANTEAFF,.,TRBJ1-1,.,TRBV11-2
TGTGCCAGCAGCTTGGCAGAGTTTTGGGGGAATCAGCCCCAGCATTTT,CASSLAEFWGNQPQHF,once,TRBJ1-5,.,TRBV5-4
TGTGCCAGCAGTTTCACGACTAGCGGTCCCTACGAGCAGTACTTC,CASSFTTSGPYEQYF,.,TRBJ2-7,TRBD2,TRBV6-5
TGTGCCAGCAGTTCTAGCGGGAGTGTAGGTGAGCAGTTCTTC,CASSSSGSVGEQFF,.,TRBJ2-1,TRBD2,TRBV2
TGTGCCAGCTCATCTATCGAGAGGAACACCGGGGAGCTGTTTTTT,CASSSIERNTGELFF,once,TRBJ2-2,.,TRBV18
TGTGCCAGCAGTGTCTCACCCCTTAACACTGAAGCTTTCTTT,CASSVSPLNTEAFF,.,TRBJ1-1,.,TRBV6-1
TGCGCCAGCAGTCGCTCCGGGACAGACACTGAAGCTTTCTTT,CASSRSGTDTEAFF,.,TRBJ1-1,TRBD1,TRBV5-1
TGTGCCAGCAGCTTGGGTTTGGCAGGGGGCTACGAGCAGTACTTC,CASSLGLAGGYEQYF,.,TRBJ2-7,TRBD1,TRBV5-4
TGTGCCAGCTCAGGGGGAGGGGGCCGTTGGGGCTACACCTTC,CASSGGGGRWGYTF,.,TRBJ1-2,TRBD1,TRBV28
TGTGCCAGTAGTATAGGGGCAGGCGGCTACTCTGGGGCCAACGTCCTGACTTTC,CASSIGAGGYSGANVLTF,.,TRBJ2-6,.,TRBV19
TGCAGCGTTCGAATGGTAGCGCGTGGCTACACCTTC,CSVRMVARGYTF,once,TRBJ1-2,.,TRBV29-1
TGTGCTAGCAGCTTAAATCGAGGCCGAGAGACCCAGTACTTC,CASSLNRGRETQYF,.,TRBJ2-5,.,TRBV7-7
TGTGCCAGCAGCTTAAGGCCTCTAGCGGGAGTGGGTACCGGGGAGCTGTTTTTT,CASSLRPLAGVGTGELFF,.,TRBJ2-2,TRBD2,TRBV7-3
TGTGCCAGCAGCTTAGGCGATAGGGCCTCTGGGGCCAACGTCCTGACTTTC,CASSLGDRASGANVLTF,.,TRBJ2-6,.,TRBV13
TGTGCCAGCAGCTTAATGCGTTACAATGAGCAGTTCTTC,CASSLMRYNEQFF,.,TRBJ2-1,.,TRBV11-2
TGTGCCAGCAGTCCCGTGGGCACCGGGGAGCTGTTTTTT,CASSPVGTGELFF,.,TRBJ2-2,.,TRBV6-5
TGTGCCAGCAGACCCAGCGGGAGCTCCTACAATGAGCAGTTCTTC,CASRPSGSSYNEQFF,.,TRBJ2-1,TRBD2,TRBV4-2
TGTGCCAGCTCACTCGGGACAGGGATGAACACTGAAGCTTTCTTT,CASSLGTGMNTEAFF,once,TRBJ1-1,TRBD1,TRBV18
TGTGCCAGTAGTATTCTTAGCGGGAGAGGGACCGGGGAGCTGTTTTTT,CASSILSGRGTGELFF,.,TRBJ2-2,TRBD2,TRBV19
TGTGCCAGCAGCATAGACAGGGGCGCAGATACGCAGTATTTT,CASSIDRGADTQYF,once,TRBJ2-3,TRBD1,TRBV5-4
TGTGCCAGCAGTGAACACGGAGCGGGAGACACATACAATGAGCAGTTCTTC,CASSEHGAGDTYNEQFF,.,TRBJ2-1,TRBD2,TRBV2
TGCGCCAGCAGCTTGGTTCCAGCACAAGAGACCCAGTACTTC,CASSLVPAQETQYF,.,TRBJ2-5,.,TRBV5-1
TGCGCCAGCAGTGGAGCGGACACTGAAGCTTTCTTT,CASSGADTEAFF,.,TRBJ1-1,.,TRBV5-1
TGTGCCAGCAGCTTGGGACAGGGAGTCAACTATGGCTACACCTTC,CASSLGQGVNYGYTF,.,TRBJ1-2,TRBD1,TRBV7-9
TGTGCCAGCAGTTTAGATGGGCAGTGGCAGTACTTC,CASSLDGQWQYF,.,TRBJ2-7,.,TRBV28
TGTGCCAGCAGCCGGGACAGAGGGTACGAGCAGTACTTC,CASSRDRGYEQYF,.,TRBJ2-7,TRBD1,TRBV5-6
TGTGCCAGCAGCCCCAGGGGACTAGCGGGAGCTGGGGAGCTGTTTTTT,CASSPRGLAGAGELFF,.,TRBJ2-2,TRBD2,TRBV4-2
TGTGCCAGCAGTACAGCCGCCGGGGAGCTGTTTTTT,CASSTAAGELFF,.,TRBJ2-2,.,TRBV2
TGCAGTGCTAGGTGGGGAGATACGCAGTATTTT,CSARWGDTQYF,.,TRBJ2-3,.,TRBV20-1
TGTGCCAGCAGCGCCCGGGACAGCTACGAGCAGTACTTC,CASSARDSYEQYF,.,TRBJ2-7,TRBD1,TRBV2
TGCGCCAGCAGCGGTCGAGGAGGCGGGGAGCTGTTTTTT,CASSGRGGGELFF,.,TRBJ2-2,.,TRBV5-1
TGTGCCAGCAGCTTTTTCGCCGGGAGGGGGGACAATGAGCAGTTCTTC,CASSFFAGRGDNEQFF,.,TRBJ2-1,TRBD2,TRBV7-2
TGTGCCAGCAGCCAGGGACAGGGACACTATGGCTACACCTTC,CASSQGQGHYGYTF,once,TRBJ1-2,TRBD1,TRBV7-9